Presented here are 10 T cell receptor beta chains from one specimen sequenced in a study of identical twins. TCRdb re-derived calls from the 5' RACE reads in MiXCR, one entry per CDR3 protein. In the table there are under 450,000 distinct CDR3 sequences, 15% to 20% of which are singletons. Sequencing was carried out using naive T cells sorted from blood. The receptors originated from a man aged 45-65 years in good health.

The J gene is TRBJ2-7, the V gene TRBV5-1; no firm D call. V shed 4 bases and J shed 0 bases, with 20 bases lying between them. The CDR3 length is 17 residues. Germline CDR1 SGHRS, CDR2 YFSETQ. The CDR3 region has the DNA TGCGCCAGCAGCATTACACCGAATCGACCTAGCTCCTACGAGCAGTACTTC. Its protein product is CASSITPNRPSSYEQYF.

The chain carries TRBV11-2 and TRBJ2-3; the D gene is possibly TRBD1 (6 bases). V lost 8 bases and J 10 bases, leaving 16 bases between the germline ends. CDR1 is SGHAT and CDR2 is FQNNGV in the germline V gene. The CDR3 has 12 amino acids. The chain's CDR3 is CASQGKGIAQYF. CDR3 nucleotide sequence: TGTGCCAGCCAGGGGAAGGGGATCGCGCAGTATTTT.

This clonotype was counted between two and nine times. The gene calls are TRBV11-1 and TRBJ2-2, with D unresolved. Trimming removed 1 base at V and 0 bases at J, with 15 bases between. The germline gives CDR1 SGHAT, CDR2 FQDESV (reference sequence). CDR3 length: 18 amino acids. For the CDR3, the DNA is TGTGCCAGCAGCTTAGTTGTAGGCTACTTCGCGAACACCGGGGAGCTGTTTTTT. Its translation: CASSLVVGYFANTGELFF.

V gene TRBV11-2 combines with J gene TRBJ2-4; D gene ambiguous. The CDR3 has 14 amino acids. Per the germline V gene, CDR1 is SGHAT and CDR2 is FQNNGV. The V end was cut by 6 bases, the J end by 0 bases, with 9 bases between. For the CDR3, the DNA is TGTGCCAGCAGTGCAGACCTAGCCAAAAACATTCAGTACTTC. Amino acid sequence: CASSADLAKNIQYF.

The chain uses TRBV20-1 and TRBJ2-3; D uncertain. Deletions cut 2 bases from V and 0 bases from J, with 15 bases between. Germline lookup yields CDR1 DFQATT and CDR2 SNEGSKA (reference sequence). This CDR3 has 16 amino acids. This chain's CDR3 is CSARSHRFVSTDTQYF. DNA of the CDR3: TGCAGTGCTAGATCCCACCGTTTCGTTAGCACAGATACGCAGTATTTT.

This clonotype was counted at least ten times. The chain combines TRBV7-8 with TRBJ2-7, with 7 positions matching TRBD1. Per the germline V gene, CDR1 is SGHVS and CDR2 is FQNEAQ. The length of the CDR3 is 15 residues. The V gene end was trimmed by 1 base and the J gene end by 0 bases; junction bases not matched to a gene: 3. Here the CDR3 reads CASSLVGTVSYEQYF. In nucleotides, the CDR3 is TGTGCCAGCAGCTTAGTTGGGACAGTCTCCTACGAGCAGTACTTC.

This clonotype was counted between two and nine times. The chain couples TRBV4-3 to TRBJ1-4, with D possibly matching TRBD1 (5 bases). The V end lost 5 bases, the J end lost 2 bases, and 6 bases lay between the germline ends. CDR1 and CDR2 from the germline V gene are LGHNA and YSLEER. The CDR3 has 13 residues. The CDR3 protein is CASSRGTNEKLFF. The CDR3 DNA reads TGCGCCAGCAGCAGGGGTACTAATGAAAAACTGTTTTTT.

This clonotype has a count of ten or more. This chain uses TRBV11-2 with TRBJ1-6; D is undetermined. CDR1 is SGHAT and CDR2 is FQNNGV in the germline V gene. Trimming stripped 8 bases from V and 2 bases from J, with 4 bases between. CDR3 length: 12 amino acids. CDR3: CASGTYNSPLHF. CDR3 coding DNA: TGTGCCAGCGGAACCTATAATTCACCCCTCCACTTT.

The genes are TRBV7-2 and TRBJ2-7; 7 nucleotides agree with TRBD2. This CDR3 region has 15 residues. CDR1 is SGHTA, CDR2 FQGNSA, per germline. With 1 base clipped from V and 0 bases from J, the junction kept 3 bases outside the gene matches. As DNA, the CDR3 is TGTGCCAGCAGCTTAGAGTGGGGGGGCTCCTACGAGCAGTACTTC. Translating gives CASSLEWGGSYEQYF. Supplemented by reference TRBV7-2 and TRBJ2-7, the full variable domain reads GAGVSQSPSNKVTEKGKDVELRCDPISGHTALYWYRQSLGQGLEFLIYFQGNSAPDKSGLPSDRFSAERTGGSVSTLTIQRTQQEDSAVYLCASSLEWGGSYEQYFGPGTRLTVT.

This clonotype has just a few counts. The CDR3 DNA is TGCGCCAGCAGCCAAGATTATGATCCCTTAGTACGGGCCTTCTACGAGCAGTACTTC. Its translation: CASSQDYDPLVRAFYEQYF. The chain has TRBV4-3 and TRBJ2-7, with D unresolved. Deletions cut 0 bases from V and 3 bases from J, with 24 bases between. Germline V gene data show CDR1 as LGHNA and CDR2 as YSLEER. CDR3 length: 19 amino acids.